Shown below are 24 T cell receptor beta chains from a single sample sequenced in a study of beta chain features in type 1 diabetes. Study observations and caveats: Researchers report that Type 1 diabetes patients had moderately but significantly shorter TCRB CDR3s across all four CD4+ subsets.

For these receptors, no antigen is known. Sequencing targeted expressed TCRB transcripts, as all isolated RNA had been reverse transcribed. TCRdb's table, derived via immunoSEQ multiplex PCR, lists solely in-frame clones and lacks some. The data hold about 700,000 clones, with over 10% observed a single time. The material sequenced was naive CD4+ T cells from blood. The receptors were gathered from a man aged 18 to 35 with type 1 diabetes.

The chain couples TRBV28 to TRBJ1-5; no reliable D call. V lost 7 bases to trimming and J lost 4 bases, with 8 bases between them. CDR1 and CDR2 (germline): MDHEN, SYDVKM. This CDR3 has 12 residues. CDR3 nucleotide sequence: TGTGCCAGCACCCAACCAAATCAGCCCCAGCATTTT. This translates into CASTQPNQPQHF.

The sample holds a few counts of this clone. In nucleotides, the CDR3 is TGTGCCGCGCAAGGAGTGGGCCCAATCTACAATGAGCAGTTCTTC. This gives the protein CAAQGVGPIYNEQFF. V usage is TRBV5-4 and J usage is TRBJ2-1; no firm D call. The V end was cut by 10 bases, the J end by 3 bases, with 20 bases between. Germline assignment: CDR1 SGHNT and CDR2 YYREEE (reference sequence). The CDR3 runs to 15 residues.

This clone was seen only a few times. Other DNA sequences within the sample encode an identical CDR3. The genes are TRBV20-1 and TRBJ2-1; D is unresolved. The germline V gene encodes CDR1 DFQATT and CDR2 SNEGSKA (reference sequence). The CDR3 is 11 amino acids. Trimming stripped 6 bases from V and 2 bases from J, with 5 bases between. The CDR3 coding sequence is TGCAGTGCCACCCCCTACAATGAGCAGTTCTTC. Its translation: CSATPYNEQFF.

This chain joins TRBV29-1 and TRBJ1-1; the D is unclear. Germline V gives CDR1 SQVTM, CDR2 ANQGSEA. Trimming left V 1 base short and J 0 bases short, with 12 bases between. CDR3 length equals 15 residues. The CDR3 DNA sequence: TGCAGCGTTGAAGGTGTGGGCGGGGTGAACACTGAAGCTTTCTTT. As protein: CSVEGVGGVNTEAFF.

This clone was seen only a few times. Other DNA sequences in this sample translate to the same CDR3. The rearrangement uses TRBV30 and TRBJ2-2, with a possible D match to TRBD1 (5 bases). The CDR3 length is 12 residues. Germline V gene lookup returns CDR1 GTSNPN and CDR2 SVGIG (reference sequence). V lost 4 bases and J 3 bases, leaving 6 bases between the germline ends. The DNA for the CDR3 is TGTGCCTGGACAGGGTACACCGGGGAGCTGTTTTTT. Its protein product is CAWTGYTGELFF. The full variable domain, rest sourced from reference TRBV30 and TRBJ2-2, is SQTIHQWPATLVQPVGSPLSLECTVEGTSNPNLYWYRQAAGRGLQLLFYSVGIGQISSEVPQNLSASRPQDRQFILSSKKLLLSDSGFYLCAWTGYTGELFFGEGSRLTVL.

The chain is built from TRBV29-1 and TRBJ2-5, with 7 bases identical to TRBD1. Trimming took 3 bases from V and 5 from J; bases not matched to a gene: 6. In germline, CDR1 is SQVTM, CDR2 ANQGSEA. This CDR3 is 13 amino acids long. The CDR3 coding sequence is TGCAGCGTTGAGAGGGGGCGCCGGGAGACCCAGTACTTC. Residues: CSVERGRRETQYF.

This clone showed up just a few times. The chain joins TRBV29-1 to TRBJ2-3; the D gene could be TRBD1 or TRBD2 (5 bases each). The CDR3 has 16 amino acids. Germline CDR1 and CDR2: SQVTM and ANQGSEA. V lost 0 bases and J 0 bases, leaving 13 bases between the germline ends. This chain's CDR3 is CSVEDKGTSSTDTQYF. The CDR3 DNA is TGCAGCGTTGAAGATAAGGGGACGTCTAGCACAGATACGCAGTATTTT.

The rearrangement joins TRBV5-4 to TRBJ2-2; possibly TRBD1 or TRBD2 for D (5 bases each). The CDR3 covers 15 residues. V was pared by 3 bases and J by 7 bases, with 16 bases between. Per the germline V gene, CDR1 is SGHNT and CDR2 is YYREEE (reference sequence). DNA for the CDR3: TGTGCCAGCAGCTCCCGGGACCGCATACTCGGGGAGCTGTTTTTT. It is translated as CASSSRDRILGELFF. Combining the CDR3 with reference TRBV5-4 and TRBJ2-2 gives the whole variable domain ETGVTQSPTHLIKTRGQQVTLRCSSQSGHNTVSWYQQALGQGPQFIFQYYREEENGRGNFPPRFSGLQFPNYSSELNVNALELDDSALYLCASSSRDRILGELFFGEGSRLTVL.

The rearrangement uses TRBV25-1 and TRBJ2-1, with TRBD2 as a possible D gene (6 bases). The CDR3 consists of 14 residues. Deletions cut 6 bases from V and 2 bases from J, with 11 bases between. From germline, CDR1 is MGHDK and CDR2 SYGVNS. CDR3 sequence reads: CASREGLAYNEQFF. For the CDR3, the DNA is TGTGCCAGCAGGGAGGGACTGGCCTACAATGAGCAGTTCTTC.

Only a few counts were recorded for this clone. CDR3 in amino acids: CAISAGGSYTDTQYF. CDR3 DNA: TGTGCCATCAGTGCCGGGGGGTCCTACACAGATACGCAGTATTTT. This chain connects TRBV10-3 to TRBJ2-3, with 7 bases that match TRBD2. CDR1 ENHRY and CDR2 SYGVKD come from the germline V gene. The CDR3 runs to 15 residues. Germline trimming cut 4 bases from V and 2 bases from J; bases unmatched to any gene: 6.

This clone was seen a few times. The chain employs TRBV10-3 and TRBJ1-3; 12 positions match TRBD1. The germline V gene encodes CDR1 ENHRY and CDR2 SYGVKD. There are 13 residues in the CDR3. V dropped 9 bases and J dropped 8; count of bases not matched to a gene: 5. In DNA form, the CDR3 reads TGTGCCATGGCCGGGACAGGGGGCGACACCATATATTTT. It codes for CAMAGTGGDTIYF.

This rearrangement joins TRBV9 to TRBJ2-7, with D possibly TRBD1 on 6 matching bases. CDR3 size: 15 residues. V was pared by 4 bases and J by 1 base, with 15 bases between. Germline V gene lookup returns CDR1 SGDLS and CDR2 YYNGEE. CDR3 in DNA: TGTGCCAGCAGCCCCCTGGGACACCAATCCTACGAGCAGTACTTC. It is translated as CASSPLGHQSYEQYF.

This clone was seen a few times. In the same sample, other DNA sequences code for this CDR3. The chain employs TRBV7-9 and TRBJ1-1, with no clear D. This CDR3 region has 13 residues. With 5 bases removed from V and 1 base from J, the gap between germline ends came to 8 bases. Germline V CDR1 and CDR2: SEHNR, FQNEAQ (reference sequence). As DNA, the CDR3 is TGTGCCAGCAGCCCTCGTGGGAACACTGAAGCTTTCTTT. The encoded protein is CASSPRGNTEAFF.

CDR3 amino acids: CASSWGYEQYF. The DNA of the CDR3 is TGCGCCAGCAGCTGGGGCTACGAGCAGTACTTC. The chain joins TRBV5-1 to TRBJ2-7; D remains unclear. The CDR3 sequence is 11 residues long. V lost 3 bases and J lost 3, with 4 bases in between. The germline V gene has CDR1 SGHRS and CDR2 YFSETQ.

The chain has TRBV28 and TRBJ2-3, with 10 bases identical to TRBD2. From germline, CDR1 is MDHEN and CDR2 SYDVKM. This CDR3 region has 16 residues. The junction had 7 bases not matched to a gene; V was cut back by 5 bases and J by 2 bases. This chain's CDR3 is CASSPQLAGFTDTQYF. CDR3 sequence (DNA): TGTGCCAGCAGTCCGCAACTAGCGGGGTTCACAGATACGCAGTATTTT.

V gene TRBV6-5 combines with J gene TRBJ2-7; perhaps TRBD1 as D (6 bases). This CDR3 comprises 15 residues. The V gene lost 0 bases and the J gene lost 0 bases, with 9 bases spanning the gap. The germline V gene has CDR1 MNHEY and CDR2 SVGAGI. CDR3 bases: TGTGCCAGCAGTTACTCGGTCAGGGGCTCCTACGAGCAGTACTTC. Its protein product is CASSYSVRGSYEQYF.

The chain links TRBV7-8 to TRBJ2-5; tentatively, D is TRBD1 or TRBD2 (5 bases each). The length of the CDR3 is 17 residues. Germline-derived CDR1 and CDR2 are SGHVS and FQNEAQ. V lost 5 bases and J 5 bases, leaving 24 bases between the germline ends. CDR3 amino acids: CASSVGGPLGRQETQYF. The CDR3 coding sequence is TGTGCCAGCAGCGTTGGGGGTCCGCTGGGACGTCAGGAGACCCAGTACTTC. Full variable domain (missing parts from reference TRBV7-8 and TRBJ2-5): GAGVSQSPRYKVAKRGQDVALRCDPISGHVSLFWYQQALGQGPEFLTYFQNEAQLDKSGLPSDRFFAERPEGSVSTLKIQRTQQEDSAVYLCASSVGGPLGRQETQYFGPGTRLLVL.

The chain joins TRBV30 to TRBJ1-1; 8 positions agree with TRBD1. The CDR3 loop spans 12 amino acids. V was pared by 3 bases and J by 14 bases, with 11 bases of the junction left unmatched. Germline V CDR1 and CDR2: GTSNPN, SVGIG (reference sequence). CDR3 sequence: CAWRPGQVEYFF. As DNA, the CDR3 is TGTGCCTGGAGGCCGGGACAGGTTGAGTACTTCTTT.

A few counts support this clone. V and J are TRBV27 and TRBJ1-6; D ambiguous. Trimming removed 2 bases from V and 8 bases from J, with 19 bases in between. The CDR3 runs to 17 residues. Germline loops: CDR1 MNHEY, CDR2 SMNVEV (reference sequence). CDR3 in amino acids: CASSLHKTKRWDSPLHF. The CDR3 region has the DNA TGTGCCAGCAGTTTACATAAGACAAAGAGGTGGGATTCACCCCTCCACTTT.

There are a few counts of this clone. The chain couples TRBV18 to TRBJ2-7; TRBD1 is a possible D gene (8 bases). Per the germline V gene, CDR1 is KGHSH and CDR2 is LQKENI. The CDR3 contains 13 residues. Trimming stripped 8 bases from V and 3 bases from J, with 14 bases between. CDR3 nucleotides: TGTGCCAGCGGGGAGGGACAGGACTACGAGCAGTACTTC. It is translated as CASGEGQDYEQYF.

This rearrangement joins TRBV19 to TRBJ2-7, with 7 bases aligning to TRBD1. Per germline, CDR1 LNHDA and CDR2 SQIVND (reference sequence). The CDR3 totals 15 residues. The junction had 13 bases not matched to a gene; V was cut back by 9 bases and J by 2 bases. CDR3 DNA: TGTGCCAGCTCCCCGAACAGGGGTATGGCCTACGAGCAGTACTTC. Its translation is CASSPNRGMAYEQYF.

This clone has a handful of counts. This chain connects TRBV18 to TRBJ1-1; D might be TRBD1 (5 bases). Per the germline V gene, CDR1 is KGHSH and CDR2 is LQKENI. The length of the CDR3 is 14 residues. V was clipped by 8 bases and J by 7 bases, with 20 bases between them. The CDR3 spells CASSLLTGGNEAFF. The CDR3 DNA follows: TGTGCCAGCAGCCTACTAACAGGAGGGAATGAAGCTTTCTTT.

The chain has TRBV5-1 and TRBJ2-1; a possible D gene is TRBD2 (6 bases). Germline values: CDR1 SGHRS, CDR2 YFSETQ. V shed 8 bases and J shed 1 base, with 10 bases lying between them. CDR3 length: 13 residues. CDR3 in amino acids: CASRDSSYNEQFF. In DNA form, the CDR3 reads TGCGCCAGTCGGGACTCGTCCTACAATGAGCAGTTCTTC.

This clone has only a few counts. The chain couples TRBV23-1 to TRBJ1-2; D remains ambiguous. TRBV23-1 is marked as an open reading frame, function uncertain. The CDR3 totals 16 residues. The V and J ends lost 2 bases and 4 bases respectively, with 17 bases between them. The CDR3 DNA reads as TGCGCCAGCAGTCAAGTGTATCCGGCCGAGTCCTATGGCTACACCTTC. Translation: CASSQVYPAESYGYTF.